The 25 T cell receptor beta chains given below trace back to one sample, sequenced in a study of type 1 regulatory T cells. TCRdb independently ran MiXCR on the reads; one entry per CDR3 protein. The table records 60,000 to 75,000 distinct CDR3 sequences, 20% of them present only once. Study findings and constraints: Tr1 cells had a more restricted TCR repertoire than non-Tr1 cells.

No antigen has been identified for these receptors. The source material was cultured type 1 regulatory T (Tr1) cells, either the whole culture or a sorted fraction (not recorded which). These receptors all stem from a human donor in good health.

This clonotype was found a few times. The chain recombines TRBV28 with TRBJ2-7; the match to TRBD1 covers 7 bases. V shed 4 bases, J shed 2 bases, and the junction held 5 bases outside the gene matches. Germline CDR1 is MDHEN and CDR2 is SYDVKM. The CDR3 is 14 amino acids. CDR3 DNA sequence: TGTGCCAGCAGTTCCCCGGGACAGACCTACGAGCAGTACTTC. Amino acid sequence: CASSSPGQTYEQYF.

Worth noting for this clonotype: A single base separates this from a much larger clone, so it may be a read error. The V gene is TRBV4-2, the J gene TRBJ2-2, with 10 bases fitting TRBD2. Looked up from germline, CDR1 is LGHNA and CDR2 is YNFKEQ. This CDR3 comprises 16 residues. The CDR3 coding sequence is TGTGCCAGCAACCAAGATTTTAGCGGGAGGTACGGGGAGCTGTTTTTT. It yields the protein CASNQDFSGRYGELFF.

This clonotype has more than one count but fewer than ten. In DNA, the CDR3 is TGTGCCAGCGGGGGCCAGCCCCAGCATTTT. This codes for CASGGQPQHF. The chain couples TRBV2 to TRBJ1-5; tentatively, D is TRBD1 (6 bases). Looked up from germline, CDR1 is SNHLY and CDR2 is FYNNEI. Deletions cut 8 bases from V and 7 bases from J, with 6 bases between. This CDR3 has 10 residues.

This clonotype was recorded a few times. J is TRBJ1-5 and V is TRBV9; D is unclear. The CDR3 runs to 13 residues. The germline V and J ends were trimmed by 3 bases and 3 bases, with 7 bases remaining between them. Germline lookup yields CDR1 SGDLS and CDR2 YYNGEE. The CDR3 DNA sequence: TGTGCCAGCAGCGGGACTGACAATCAGCCCCAGCATTTT. This gives the protein CASSGTDNQPQHF.

This clonotype has only a few counts. The chain links TRBV20-1 to TRBJ2-3; no reliable D call. Germline loops: CDR1 DFQATT, CDR2 SNEGSKA (reference sequence). This CDR3 is 16 amino acids long. V shed 1 base and J shed 1 base, with 15 bases lying between them. The CDR3 DNA is TGCAGTGCTAGAGGCGAGCGAATAGCAGGCACAGATACGCAGTATTTT. This translates into CSARGERIAGTDTQYF.

The chain joins TRBV5-1 to TRBJ2-2; 7 nucleotides align to TRBD1. CDR3 length equals 14 residues. Germline CDR1 SGHRS, CDR2 YFSETQ. V shed 4 bases and J 5 bases; nucleotides not matched to a gene: 5. CDR3 loop: CASSLDRATGELFF. The DNA for the CDR3 is TGCGCCAGCAGCCTCGACAGGGCTACCGGGGAGCTGTTTTTT.

This clonotype was detected only a few times. V usage is TRBV7-2 and J usage is TRBJ2-1; D remains ambiguous. V was shortened by 7 bases and J by 0 bases, with 7 bases between the two germline ends. Germline V gene data show CDR1 as SGHTA and CDR2 as FQGNSA. The CDR3 is made up of 13 amino acids. The CDR3 DNA follows: TGTGCCAGCACACTGAGCTCCTACAATGAGCAGTTCTTC. Translated: CASTLSSYNEQFF. The complete variable domain, with remaining parts taken from reference TRBV7-2 and TRBJ2-1, reads GAGVSQSPSNKVTEKGKDVELRCDPISGHTALYWYRQSLGQGLEFLIYFQGNSAPDKSGLPSDRFSAERTGGSVSTLTIQRTQQEDSAVYLCASTLSSYNEQFFGPGTRLTVL.

Note on this clonotype: One junction end disagrees with the germline gene, perhaps due to a read error. The V and J genes are TRBV28 and TRBJ1-1; no clear D gene. The germline gives CDR1 MDHEN, CDR2 SYDVKM. The CDR3 runs 11 residues. The CDR3 DNA reads TGTGCCAGCAGACGCAACACTAAAGCTTTCTTT. This sequence encodes CASRRNTKAFF.

V usage is TRBV11-1 and J usage is TRBJ1-4; D is unresolved. Per the germline V gene, CDR1 is SGHAT and CDR2 is FQDESV (reference sequence). Trimming shortened V by 5 bases and J by 0 bases, and 7 bases separated the two germline ends. This CDR3 region has 14 residues. The CDR3 nucleotides are TGTGCCAGCAGCCCGCATGCAACTAATGAAAAACTGTTTTTT. This translates into CASSPHATNEKLFF. The full variable domain, with the rest looked up from reference TRBV11-1 and TRBJ1-4, is EAEVAQSPRYKITEKSQAVAFWCDPISGHATLYWYRQILGQGPELLVQFQDESVVDDSQLPKDRFSAERLKGVDSTLKIQPAELGDSAMYLCASSPHATNEKLFFGSGTQLSVL.

This clonotype was found many times. This rearrangement joins TRBV9 to TRBJ2-1, with D perhaps matching TRBD2 (6 bases). CDR1 and CDR2 from the germline V gene are SGDLS and YYNGEE. V lost 3 bases and J lost 3, with 13 bases in between. This CDR3 region has 15 residues. The DNA of the CDR3 is TGTGCCAGCAGCGGCGGCGCGGGGATCTACAATGAGCAGTTCTTC. Protein sequence: CASSGGAGIYNEQFF. The whole variable domain, filled in from reference TRBV9 and TRBJ2-1, reads DSGVTQTPKHLITATGQRVTLRCSPRSGDLSVYWYQQSLDQGLQFLIQYYNGEERAKGNILERFSAQQFPDLHSELNLSSLELGDSALYFCASSGGAGIYNEQFFGPGTRLTVL.

This clonotype has just a few counts. This sequence joins TRBV12-3 or TRBV12-4 and TRBJ2-4; D is perhaps TRBD2 (5 bases). V lost 6 bases and J 7 bases, leaving 19 bases between the germline ends. This CDR3 is 15 amino acids long. DNA of the CDR3: TGTGCCAGCAGCCCTACTATACTAGGTCCTAACATTCAGTACTTC. Its protein product is CASSPTILGPNIQYF.

The chain is built from TRBV20-1 and TRBJ1-2; no definite D call. CDR3 length equals 12 residues. The germline V gene has CDR1 DFQATT and CDR2 SNEGSKA (reference sequence). V lost 1 base, J lost 8 bases, and 11 bases lay in between. The CDR3 spells CSARARVGGYTF. The CDR3 bases are TGCAGTGCTAGAGCCCGTGTGGGGGGCTACACCTTC.

This clonotype was seen a few times. The chain combines TRBV7-2 with TRBJ1-2; D is undetermined. Germline CDR1 and CDR2: SGHTA and FQGNSA. This CDR3 contains 12 residues. Trimming left V 5 bases short and J 5 bases short, with 9 bases between. CDR3 in amino acids: CASSPVIYGYTF. CDR3 in DNA: TGTGCCAGCAGCCCCGTTATATATGGCTACACCTTC.

This clonotype came up a few times. The rearrangement links TRBV28 to TRBJ1-1; D not resolved. Trimming pared 2 bases from V and 2 bases from J, leaving 3 bases between. The CDR3 runs to 12 residues. Germline CDR1 reads MDHEN; CDR2 reads SYDVKM. The CDR3 region is CASSLINTEAFF. CDR3 bases: TGTGCCAGCAGTTTAATCAACACTGAAGCTTTCTTT.

In DNA form, the CDR3 reads TGTGCCAGCAGCTGGACTAGCCCGTCCTACGAGCAGTACTTC. Translated, it gives CASSWTSPSYEQYF. The chain combines TRBV6-1 with TRBJ2-7; TRBD2 aligns across 8 bases. Germline loops: CDR1 MNHNS, CDR2 SASEGT. The V gene end was trimmed by 6 bases and the J gene end by 1 base; junction bases not matched to a gene: 5. This CDR3 has 14 residues.

The chain employs TRBV3-1 and TRBJ2-4, with 12 bases matching TRBD2. Germline V lookup: CDR1 LGHDT, CDR2 YNNKEL (reference sequence). Trimming cost V 4 bases and J 0 bases; bases outside gene matches: 4. This CDR3 contains 17 residues. Here the CDR3 reads CASSRTSGIRAKNIQYF. DNA for the CDR3: TGTGCCAGCAGCCGGACTAGCGGGATTCGAGCCAAAAACATTCAGTACTTC.

The V call is TRBV5-1, the J call TRBJ2-3; TRBD1 agrees at 7 bases. Germline V gene lookup returns CDR1 SGHRS and CDR2 YFSETQ. There are 18 residues in the CDR3. V trimming: 3 bases; J trimming: 1 base; junction bases outside the gene matches: 14. CDR3 residues: CASSSNIKQGSGTDTQYF. CDR3 DNA sequence: TGCGCCAGCAGCTCTAACATAAAACAGGGGTCCGGCACAGATACGCAGTATTTT.

This clonotype was counted only a few times. The chain is built from TRBV20-1 and TRBJ2-3, with 8 nucleotides matching TRBD2. The CDR3 is 14 amino acids. V lost 3 bases, J lost 1 base, and 3 bases stayed unmatched. Per germline, CDR1 DFQATT and CDR2 SNEGSKA (reference sequence). CDR3 region: CSARGSGGTDTQYF. As DNA, the CDR3 is TGCAGTGCTAGGGGTAGCGGGGGCACAGATACGCAGTATTTT.

This clonotype appeared many times. This chain joins TRBV20-1 and TRBJ2-5; D is perhaps TRBD1 or TRBD2 (5 bases each). Germline loops: CDR1 DFQATT, CDR2 SNEGSKA (reference sequence). Trimming removed 1 base from V and 3 bases from J, with 15 bases in between. The CDR3 spans 15 residues. The CDR3 region has the DNA TGCAGTGCTAGAGGGGGACGGGCACAGGAAGAGACCCAGTACTTC. It yields the protein CSARGGRAQEETQYF.

This clonotype was seen a handful of times. J is TRBJ1-6 and V is TRBV18, with 10 nucleotides matching TRBD1. This CDR3 spans 17 amino acids. CDR1 KGHSH and CDR2 LQKENI come from the germline V gene. After removal of 1 base from V and 7 bases from J, the junction contained 7 bases not matched to a gene. The CDR3 sequence: CASSPLPGQGGNSPLHF. CDR3 bases: TGTGCCAGCTCACCACTTCCCGGACAGGGGGGCAATTCACCCCTCCACTTT.

Only a few counts were recorded for this clonotype. The chain has TRBV12-3 or TRBV12-4 and TRBJ1-5; weak D call: TRBD1 (5 bases). This CDR3 region has 15 residues. V was pared by 3 bases and J by 0 bases, with 9 bases between. The CDR3 sequence: CASSLGDTSNQPQHF. The CDR3 DNA reads TGTGCCAGCAGTTTGGGGGATACTAGCAATCAGCCCCAGCATTTT.

In the case of this clonotype: A read error may account for a junction end that differs from germline. CDR3 nucleotides: TGCAGTACCCCCAGGGGCAGGAGCGAGACCCGGTACTTC. Its translation is CSTPRGRSETRYF. This chain connects TRBV20-1 to TRBJ2-5; D perhaps matches TRBD1 (6 bases). CDR3 size: 13 residues. The germline V gene encodes CDR1 DFQATT and CDR2 SNEGSKA (reference sequence).

The chain combines TRBV5-1 with TRBJ2-3, with 7 bases that match TRBD1. Germline V gene lookup returns CDR1 SGHRS and CDR2 YFSETQ. V lost 7 bases to trimming and J lost 2 bases; unmatched junction nucleotides: 10. The CDR3 sequence is 15 residues long. This CDR3 reads CASAERGPYTDTQYF. The DNA of the CDR3 is TGCGCCAGCGCAGAGAGGGGGCCCTACACAGATACGCAGTATTTT.

This clonotype was detected ten times or more. This chain links TRBV10-3 with TRBJ2-1; D unresolved. Deletions cut 2 bases from V and 5 bases from J, with 7 bases between. The CDR3 runs 13 residues. Germline CDR1 ENHRY, CDR2 SYGVKD. Written as DNA, the CDR3 is TGTGCCATCAGTGAGAGGAAGGACAATGAGCAGTTCTTC. Translation: CAISERKDNEQFF.

This clonotype was detected only a few times. The rearrangement joins TRBV6-6 to TRBJ2-1; D remains unclear. The CDR3 is 15 amino acids. The germline CDR1 and CDR2 sequences are MNHNY and SVGAGI (reference sequence). The V and J ends lost 5 bases and 0 bases respectively, with 11 bases between them. The CDR3 DNA is TGTGCCAGCAGTCCTACAGCAAGCTCCTACAATGAGCAGTTCTTC. It is translated as CASSPTASSYNEQFF.